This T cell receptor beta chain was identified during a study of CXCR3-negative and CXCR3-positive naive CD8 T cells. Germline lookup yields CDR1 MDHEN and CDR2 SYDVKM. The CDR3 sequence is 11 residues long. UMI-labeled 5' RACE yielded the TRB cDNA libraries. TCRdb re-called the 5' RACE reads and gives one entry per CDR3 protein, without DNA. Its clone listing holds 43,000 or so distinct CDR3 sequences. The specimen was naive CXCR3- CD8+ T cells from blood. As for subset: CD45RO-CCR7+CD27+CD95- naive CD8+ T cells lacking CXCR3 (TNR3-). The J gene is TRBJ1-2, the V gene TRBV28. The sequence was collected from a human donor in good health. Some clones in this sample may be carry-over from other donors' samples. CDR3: CASSLSTGYTF.